Listed below are T cell receptor beta chains from one sample, sequenced in a study of PD-1 blockade in classical Hodgkin lymphoma. Clones were read by immunoSEQ multiplex PCR, and TCRdb kept only the in-frame ones, dropping some. The sample includes tens of thousands of clones, around 90% of them seen just once. The sequencing used peripheral blood mononuclear cells (PBMCs), collected at baseline. All receptors come from a human donor with classical Hodgkin lymphoma. Each CDR3 is given with its conserved first and last residue. Each record gives: clone size, V gene, J gene, D gene, CDR3 DNA, CDR3 protein. The D gene is left open where the match is weak. Clone size is not always given. Where it is, it says once, few, many or a class for expanded clones.

NA	TRBV18	TRBJ1-2	NA	TGTGCCAGCTCACCACGAGGGAGGGATGGCTACACCTTC	CASSPRGRDGYTF
NA	TRBV7-8	TRBJ1-1	NA	TGTGCCAGCAGCTCCAACCCCCTCGGACGAGCTTTCTTT	CASSSNPLGRAFF
NA	TRBV30	TRBJ2-7	TRBD2	TGTGCCTGGAGGGAAAAATCTAGCGGGGCCTACGAGCAGTACTTC	CAWREKSSGAYEQYF
NA	TRBV30	TRBJ2-5	TRBD2	TGTGCCTGCGCCTTAGCGGGATTAGAGACCCAGTACTTC	CACALAGLETQYF
NA	TRBV5-6	TRBJ2-5	NA	TGTGCCAGCAGCCGGACTCTTGGTGTTATGGGGAAAGAGACCCAGTACTTC	CASSRTLGVMGKETQYF
NA	TRBV14	TRBJ2-7	TRBD2	TGTGCCAGCCTTGGACTAGCGAAATACGAGCAGTACTTC	CASLGLAKYEQYF
NA	TRBV27	TRBJ2-7	NA	NA	CASSLFLSGGYEQYF
NA	TRBV5-1	TRBJ2-7	TRBD1	TGCGCCAGCAGCAACGACAGGGAGCCCTCCTACGAGCAGTACTTC	CASSNDREPSYEQYF
NA	TRBV28	TRBJ2-3	NA	TGTGCCAGCAGTTGGGAATTTTGGGCGGATACGCAGTATTTT	CASSWEFWADTQYF
NA	TRBV11-2	TRBJ2-3	TRBD2	TGTGCCAGCAGCTTAGCGTGGGCGGGAGGCACAGATACGCAGTATTTT	CASSLAWAGGTDTQYF
NA	TRBV6-5	TRBJ1-2	NA	TGTGCCAGCAGTTACTCGAAGCAATATGGCTACACCTTC	CASSYSKQYGYTF
NA	TRBV5-1	TRBJ2-7	NA	TGCGCCAGCAGCTTGGGTGGCGAGCAGTACTTC	CASSLGGEQYF
NA	TRBV7-2	TRBJ1-4	TRBD1	TGTGCCAGCAGCGTTCAGGGGGCGCCTAATGAAAAACTGTTTTTT	CASSVQGAPNEKLFF
NA	TRBV6-5	TRBJ2-7	NA	TGTGCCAGCAGTTACTCAGGGACACTCTCCTACGAGCAGTACTTC	CASSYSGTLSYEQYF
once	TRBV7-9	TRBJ1-2	NA	TGTGCCAGCACCCTCCCCGGCCCCCTCTATGGCTACACCTTC	CASTLPGPLYGYTF
NA	TRBV27	TRBJ2-3	TRBD1	TGTGCCAGCAGTCCTCGGACAGGGGGTACAGATACGCAGTATTTT	CASSPRTGGTDTQYF
NA	TRBV28	TRBJ1-1	NA	TGTGCCAGCAGTTTTGCTAAGAACACTGAAGCTTTCTTT	CASSFAKNTEAFF
NA	TRBV10-3	TRBJ2-2	NA	TGTGCCATCAGTGAGTCGGCTTGGGCGGTCCTAACGGGCACCGGGGAGCTGTTTTTT	CAISESAWAVLTGTGELFF
NA	TRBV5-6	TRBJ2-7	NA	TGTGCCAGCAGCTTGGCGGGAGCCAACTCCTACGAGCAGTACTTC	CASSLAGANSYEQYF
once	TRBV30	TRBJ2-2	NA	TGTGCCTGGAGTGTACCCGGGGAGCTGTTTTTT	CAWSVPGELFF
NA	TRBV9	TRBJ2-5	NA	TGTGCCAGCAGCGAGGGGCGTACTCAAGAGACCCAGTACTTC	CASSEGRTQETQYF
few	TRBV14	TRBJ2-1	NA	TGTGCCAGCAGCCATCTGCGGTTTGGCTATTCGAATGAGCAGTTCTTC	CASSHLRFGYSNEQFF
NA	TRBV6-5	TRBJ1-1	NA	TGTGCCAGCAGTTCGGTGTTAGAAACTGAAGCTTTCTTT	CASSSVLETEAFF
NA	TRBV30	TRBJ2-3	NA	TGTGCCTGGAGTGTCGGGATATCTAGCACAGATACGCAGTATTTT	CAWSVGISSTDTQYF
NA	TRBV19	TRBJ2-7	NA	TGTGCCAGTAGTTTGGCGGAGCCCTACGAGCAGTACTTC	CASSLAEPYEQYF
NA	TRBV11-3	TRBJ1-3	NA	TGTGCCAGCAGCTCCGGGATGGCGGGAAACACCATATATTTT	CASSSGMAGNTIYF
NA	TRBV28	TRBJ1-5	NA	TGTGCCAGCAGTCCCCCGGGGGGATATCAGCCCCAGCATTTT	CASSPPGGYQPQHF
NA	TRBV29-1	TRBJ2-7	NA	TGCAGCGTTGAAGTAGCCGGGACCCCTGGGCGCGAGCAGTACTTC	CSVEVAGTPGREQYF
once	TRBV5-1	TRBJ1-5	NA	TGCGCCAGCAGCCTGGACGGTAGCAATCAGCCCCAGCATTTT	CASSLDGSNQPQHF
NA	TRBV15	TRBJ2-3	TRBD2	TGTGCCACCAGCAGAGATAGGTGGGGGGGAGTGGCCTCGGATACGCAGTATTTT	CATSRDRWGGVASDTQYF
NA	TRBV6-5	TRBJ1-5	NA	TGTGCCAGCAGTACAAATGCGGGCAATCAGCCCCAGCATTTT	CASSTNAGNQPQHF
NA	TRBV6-5	TRBJ2-5	TRBD1	TGTGCCAGCAGTTATTCGGACAGGGGGTACCAAGAGACCCAGTACTTC	CASSYSDRGYQETQYF
NA	TRBV9	TRBJ2-1	NA	TGTGCCAGCAGCGTTACACCAGGGGGGGGCGAGGTTCGATCCTACAATGAGCAGTTCTTC	CASSVTPGGGEVRSYNEQFF
NA	TRBV5-5	TRBJ2-6	NA	TGTGCCAGCAGGAGGTCGGGTGTAGTATCTGGGGCCAACGTCCTGACTTTC	CASRRSGVVSGANVLTF
NA	TRBV6-5	TRBJ2-1	TRBD2	TGTGCCAGCAGGCCGCGGGGGGGGCGAGGCAATGAGCAGTTCTTC	CASRPRGGRGNEQFF
NA	TRBV6-1	TRBJ1-5	NA	TGTGCCAGCAGTGAAATGGTGGTGACAGCTTATAGCAATCAGCCCCAGCATTTT	CASSEMVVTAYSNQPQHF
NA	TRBV4-1	TRBJ1-5	NA	TGCGCCAGCAGCCAATCCCCAACTCCGGGAAATCAGCCCCAGCATTTT	CASSQSPTPGNQPQHF
NA	TRBV30	TRBJ2-7	TRBD2	TGTGCCTGGAGTCGGGGGGGGTACGAGCAGTACTTC	CAWSRGGYEQYF
NA	TRBV19	TRBJ1-2	NA	TGTGCCAGTAGTGCCTCCTACAGCCTAAGGGGCTATGGCTACACCTTC	CASSASYSLRGYGYTF
NA	TRBV4-2	TRBJ2-7	NA	TGTGCCAGCAGCCAACTCCTAAATCCGACCTCCTACGAGCAGTACTTC	CASSQLLNPTSYEQYF
NA	TRBV5-1	TRBJ2-3	TRBD2	TGCGCCAGCAGCTCCCTCGGTAGCGGGAGGGCAGATACGCAGTATTTT	CASSSLGSGRADTQYF
NA	TRBV4-2	TRBJ2-1	NA	TGTGCCAGCAGCCAAGGAAGGGGAGGCAATGAGCAGTTCTTC	CASSQGRGGNEQFF
NA	TRBV18	TRBJ2-3	NA	TGTGCCAGCTCACCACGTATAGGGGCCGAGGCTACGCAGTATTTT	CASSPRIGAEATQYF
NA	TRBV25-1	TRBJ1-2	NA	TGTGCCAGCAGTGACTTGTCGGGGAATGGCTACACCTTC	CASSDLSGNGYTF
NA	TRBV27	TRBJ2-1	NA	TGTGCCAGCAGTTTTTTAGCTGAGCAGTTCTTC	CASSFLAEQFF
NA	TRBV5-4	TRBJ1-1	NA	TGTGCCAGCAGCCCAGGGGAACCCGGACTGAACACTGAAGCTTTCTTT	CASSPGEPGLNTEAFF
NA	TRBV6-5	TRBJ2-5	NA	TGTGCCAGCAGTTACACGACATCGTACCAAGAGACCCAGTACTTC	CASSYTTSYQETQYF
NA	TRBV6-5	TRBJ2-2	NA	TGTGCCAGCAGTTTAGCCGGGACGGTGAACACCGGGGAGCTGTTTTTT	CASSLAGTVNTGELFF